Sequencing of this T cell receptor (beta chain) was carried out in a study of OX40 agonist ivuxolimab in advanced cancers. Study summary: A partial response was reached by three patients: one with hepatocellular carcinoma and two with cutaneous melanoma. Notes on the study in general: Compared with CD4+, CD8+ T cells on average had more expanded clones. Clonal expansion by week 6 occurred in CD4+ and CD8+ blood T cells (at 0.1 to 3.0 mg/kg).

The CDR3 has 12 residues. CDR1 is MNHNS and CDR2 is SASEGT in the germline V gene. V lost 10 bases and J lost 1, with 11 bases in between. This clone was seen once. What it recognizes is unknown. Baseline was the first blood sampling point, followed by cycle 4 day 1 and cycle 7 day 1. The repertoire was sequenced with immunoSEQ multiplex PCR; TCRdb's copy has only in-frame clones and lacks some. The sample carries 12,000 to 15,000 clones, roughly nine tenths recorded once. The chain has TRBV6-1 and TRBJ2-7, with D possibly being TRBD2 (6 bases). The material was CD4+ or CD8+ T cells sorted from blood, obtained in a trial of the OX40 agonist ivuxolimab. This TCR derives from an adult with an advanced solid tumor such as melanoma, head and neck, liver or kidney cancer. Here the CDR3 DNA reads TGTGCCACCTCGGGACTTTCCTACGAGCAGTACTTC. This translates into CATSGLSYEQYF.